This entry features one T cell receptor beta chain sequence. The antigen is not known. It may be a read error: a sequence one base away is much more abundant. The CDR3 runs 14 residues. Deletions cut 3 bases from V and 12 bases from J, with 18 bases between. The germline V gene encodes CDR1 MGHRA and CDR2 YSYEKL. Bulk libraries came from a prior protocol with listed TCR primers. TCRdb analysed the PCR reads with MiXCR anew, one entry per CDR3 protein. The sample comprises over 550,000 distinct CDR3 sequences, roughly 27% of which are singletons, and roughly 0.83% rests with the top ten. Construction of naive CD8 libraries employed roughly 19,000 to 1,100,000 sorted cells together with 10%, 30% or 50% RNA. These data belong to a study of molecular identifiers for immune sequencing clone quantification. Notes on the study in general: Underestimated sizes of highly expanded clones could result from identical TCR molecules that share a barcode.

Sequenced sample: naive CD8+ T cells from blood, with Jurkat cell RNA spiked in. Subset reported: FACS-sorted CD8+CD4-CCR7+CD45RA+ naive T cells. The chain recombines TRBV4-1 with TRBJ2-1; perhaps TRBD1 as D (5 bases). This receptor was obtained from a human donor in good health. Some libraries in this study had Jurkat cell RNA spiked in. CDR3 bases: TGCGCCAGCAGCCAGTCAACAGGTGCCGATGCGCAGTTCTTC. Translated, it gives CASSQSTGADAQFF.